This TCR beta chain derives from a study of T cell repertoires in cytomegalovirus infection. Study-wide results and caveats: Cumulative frequency of public TCR beta families picked out carriers of CMV plus the relevant HLA. In two of eight donors, the top clonotype was HLA-C-restricted CMV-specific.

Deletions cut 5 bases from V and 5 bases from J, with 9 bases between. The CDR3 runs to 13 residues. Germline values: CDR1 SEHNR, CDR2 FQNEAQ (reference sequence). TCRdb processed the reads anew with MiXCR; each CDR3 protein has one entry. The sample carries about 920,000 distinct CDR3 sequences, about 33% recorded once. This clonotype was observed a handful of times. Its specificity is unknown. The V gene is TRBV7-9, the J gene TRBJ2-2; weak D call: TRBD1 (5 bases). This specimen was cultured CD8+ T cells from PBMCs, taken from culture after CMV antigen stimulation. This TCR came from a human donor in good health (CMV status not recorded). Some clones in this sample may be carry-over from other donors' samples. The DNA of the CDR3 is TGTGCCAGCAGCCACCAGGGAACCGGGGAGCTGTTTTTT. It specifies CASSHQGTGELFF. Combining the CDR3 with reference TRBV7-9 and TRBJ2-2 gives the whole variable domain DTGVSQNPRHKITKRGQNVTFRCDPISEHNRLYWYRQTLGQGPEFLTYFQNEAQLEKSRLLSDRFSAERPKGSFSTLEIQRTEQGDSAMYLCASSHQGTGELFFGEGSRLTVL.